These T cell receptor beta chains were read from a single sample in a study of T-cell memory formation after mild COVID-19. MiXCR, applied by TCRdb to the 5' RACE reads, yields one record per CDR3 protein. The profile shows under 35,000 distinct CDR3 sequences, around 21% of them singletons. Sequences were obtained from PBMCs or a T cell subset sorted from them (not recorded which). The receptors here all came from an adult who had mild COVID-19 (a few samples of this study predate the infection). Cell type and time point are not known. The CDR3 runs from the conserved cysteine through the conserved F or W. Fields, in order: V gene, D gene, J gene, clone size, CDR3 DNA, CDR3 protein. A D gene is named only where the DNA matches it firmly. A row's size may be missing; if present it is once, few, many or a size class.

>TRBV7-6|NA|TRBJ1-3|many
TGTGCCAGCAGCTTAGACCCGAGCTCTGGAAACACCATATATTTT
CASSLDPSSGNTIYF
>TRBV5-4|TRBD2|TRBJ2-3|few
TGTGCCAGCAGCTTGGGCCTAGCGGGGTCAGATACGCAGTATTTT
CASSLGLAGSDTQYF
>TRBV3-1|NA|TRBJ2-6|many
TGTGCCAGCAGCAACAGGGCTGGGGCCAACGTCCTGACTTTC
CASSNRAGANVLTF
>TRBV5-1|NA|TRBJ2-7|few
TGCGCCAGCAGCTTGACAGGGACGAAGCACGAGCAGTACTTC
CASSLTGTKHEQYF
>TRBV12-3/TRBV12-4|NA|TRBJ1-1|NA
TGTGCCAGCAGTTTCGACACTGAAGCTTTCTTT
CASSFDTEAFF
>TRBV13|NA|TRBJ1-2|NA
TGTGCCAGCAGCTCTGGCCAGGGGTTGAATGGCTACACCTTC
CASSSGQGLNGYTF
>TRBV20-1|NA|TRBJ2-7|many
TGCAGTGCTGATCCTTTAGGGGGGTCCTACGAGCAGTACTTC
CSADPLGGSYEQYF
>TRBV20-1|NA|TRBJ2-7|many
TGCAGTGCTAGAGACGGCGGGATGATATCCTACGAGCAGTACTTC
CSARDGGMISYEQYF
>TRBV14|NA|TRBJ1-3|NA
TGTGCCAGCAGCCCGACTAGGGGAGGAAACACCATATATTTT
CASSPTRGGNTIYF
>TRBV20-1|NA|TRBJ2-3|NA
TGCAGTGCTAGAGATGGGGCGGGGACCAGCACAGATACGCAGTATTTT
CSARDGAGTSTDTQYF
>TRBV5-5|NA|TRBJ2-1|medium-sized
TGTGCCAGCAGCTTGAGCGTATTCTCCTACAATGAGCAGTTCTTC
CASSLSVFSYNEQFF
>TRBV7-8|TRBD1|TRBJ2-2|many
TGTGCCAGCAGCCCGCTGCGGACAGGGGGCCGGAACACCGGGGAGCTGTTTTTT
CASSPLRTGGRNTGELFF
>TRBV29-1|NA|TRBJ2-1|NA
TGCAGCGTTGATGATGCGCAGAAAGGGGCCTACAATGAGCAGTTCTTC
CSVDDAQKGAYNEQFF
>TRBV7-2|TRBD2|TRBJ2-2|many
TGTGCCAGCAGCCCGGGACTAGCGGGAGCCGGGGAGCTGTTTTTT
CASSPGLAGAGELFF
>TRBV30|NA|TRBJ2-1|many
TGTGCCTGGAGTGTCAAGGGTCATGAGCAGTTCTTC
CAWSVKGHEQFF
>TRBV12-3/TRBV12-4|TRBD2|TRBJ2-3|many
TGTGCCAGCAGTGGAGGTGGCGGGGGGGCGCCAGATACGCAGTATTTT
CASSGGGGGAPDTQYF
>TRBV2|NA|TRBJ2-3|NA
TGTGCCAGCAGTCCAGGGACGGGAAGCACAGATACGCAGTATTTT
CASSPGTGSTDTQYF
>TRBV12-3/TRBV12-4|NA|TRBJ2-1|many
TGTGCCAGCGCTTTTTTGTATGAGCAGTTCTTC
CASAFLYEQFF